A single sample is the source of the 9 T cell receptor beta chains below, sequenced in a study of molecular identifiers for immune sequencing clone quantification. A single record per CDR3 protein comes from TCRdb applying MiXCR to the PCR reads. The sample includes around 470,000 distinct CDR3 sequences, over 20% seen only once; the top ten take around 0.86%. What was sequenced was naive CD8+ T cells from blood, with Jurkat cell RNA spiked in. The subset: FACS-sorted CD8+CD4-CCR7+CD45RA+ naive T cells. Receptor source: a human donor in good health. Some libraries in this study had Jurkat cell RNA spiked in.

V and J are TRBV29-1 and TRBJ2-3; 7 nucleotides line up with TRBD1. The CDR3 is made up of 15 amino acids. CDR1 and CDR2 (germline): SQVTM, ANQGSEA. The trim removed 7 bases at V and 1 base at J, leaving 11 bases unmatched. This CDR3 is CSASPTGWGTDTQYF. The CDR3 nucleotides are TGCAGCGCAAGCCCGACAGGGTGGGGCACAGATACGCAGTATTTT.

With regard to this clonotype: This could be a read error, since a much larger clone is one nucleotide away. V and J are TRBV12-3 or TRBV12-4 and TRBJ1-6, with no clear D. There are 14 residues in the CDR3. In DNA, the CDR3 is TGTGCCGGCAGTCGCCAGGTTCTGGATTCACCCCTCCACTTT. Amino acids: CAGSRQVLDSPLHF.

The chain couples TRBV4-3 to TRBJ2-3; the D gene is possibly TRBD2 (5 bases). The germline V gene encodes CDR1 LGHNA and CDR2 YSLEER. The CDR3 is 14 residues long. Trimming shortened V by 3 bases and J by 4 bases, and 11 bases separated the two germline ends. The DNA for the CDR3 is TGCGCCAGCAGCCATGATCACGGGGCAGATACGCAGTATTTT. Amino acids: CASSHDHGADTQYF.

This clonotype has more than one count but fewer than ten. The chain carries TRBV12-3 or TRBV12-4 and TRBJ2-5, with D perhaps assigned TRBD1 or TRBD2 (6 bases each). The CDR3 runs to 14 residues. The germline V and J ends were trimmed by 3 bases and 4 bases, with 12 bases remaining between them. The CDR3 DNA reads TGTGCCAGCAGTTTCTCGGGGGCCCGAGAGACCCAGTACTTC. Protein sequence: CASSFSGARETQYF.

The gene calls are TRBV9 and TRBJ2-7, with TRBD1 as a possible D gene (5 bases). The ends were cut back, 4 bases at V and 8 bases at J, with 16 bases in the middle. In germline, CDR1 is SGDLS, CDR2 YYNGEE. This CDR3 contains 13 residues. In DNA form, the CDR3 reads TGTGCCAGCAGCCAGGGTGGCGATTCGAAGCAGTACTTC. This translates into CASSQGGDSKQYF.

This clonotype was recorded many times. The J gene is TRBJ2-3, the V gene TRBV30; 13 bases are shared with TRBD2. The CDR3 is 13 residues long. Germline CDR1 GTSNPN, CDR2 SVGIG (reference sequence). J lost 5 bases, V lost 5 bases, and 1 base had no gene match. CDR3 sequence reads: CAWGLAGEDTQYF. The CDR3 DNA sequence: TGTGCCTGGGGACTAGCGGGGGAAGATACGCAGTATTTT.

The V call is TRBV10-3, the J call TRBJ1-1, with 7 bases aligning to TRBD1. The trim removed 6 bases at V and 4 bases at J, leaving 5 bases unmatched. This CDR3 has 13 amino acids. Germline V gives CDR1 ENHRY, CDR2 SYGVKD. The CDR3 DNA reads as TGTGCCATCAGGACAGGGTCGGCCACTGAAGCTTTCTTT. Protein sequence: CAIRTGSATEAFF.

The V and J genes are TRBV27 and TRBJ1-2; D unresolved. The V gene lost 5 bases and the J gene lost 2 bases, with 9 bases spanning the gap. Germline loops: CDR1 MNHEY, CDR2 SMNVEV (reference sequence). CDR3 size: 13 residues. CDR3 sequence reads: CASSRGRNYGYTF. The CDR3 bases are TGTGCCAGCAGTAGAGGGAGGAACTATGGCTACACCTTC.

As regards this clonotype: This may be a read error, as it is one base from a much larger clone. The rearrangement links TRBV12-3 or TRBV12-4 to TRBJ1-1, with D tentatively TRBD1 (6 bases). The CDR3 contains 14 residues. V was pared by 7 bases and J by 5 bases, with 17 bases between. Here the CDR3 DNA reads TGTGCCAGCACCCAAGGGGCAGGGGTTACTGAAGCTTTCTTT. Encoded protein: CASTQGAGVTEAFF.